Listed below are T cell receptor beta chains from one sample, sequenced in a study of shared clonotypes between healthy human individuals. The table came from immunoSEQ multiplex PCR; TCRdb's copy has only in-frame clones and leaves some out. The top ten hold approximately 0.12% of the sample, which has 560,000 or so clones, 95% to 97% seen once. Sequencing used naive CD8+ T cells sorted from blood. These TCRs come from a woman between 25 and 40 years old in good health. Both conserved end residues are part of each CDR3. D genes are given only for firm matches. Clone size is shown for a subset of rows, as once, few, many or a class of expanded clone.

D gene	V gene	J gene	clone size	CDR3 protein	CDR3 DNA
.	TRBV2	TRBJ2-5	.	CASRGVENWETQYF	TGTGCCAGCAGGGGGGTCGAAAATTGGGAGACCCAGTACTTC
.	TRBV10-2	TRBJ1-2	.	CASSESGRPRTNGYTF	TGCGCCAGCAGTGAGTCAGGACGCCCTCGCACCAATGGCTACACCTTC
.	TRBV27	TRBJ1-6	.	CASSFIGNSPLHF	TGTGCCAGCAGTTTTATTGGGAATTCACCCCTCCACTTT
.	TRBV25-1	TRBJ2-1	.	CASSERQFNEQFF	TGTGCCAGCAGTGAAAGACAGTTCAATGAGCAGTTCTTC
.	TRBV29-1	TRBJ2-7	.	CSVVPGVGDEQYF	TGCAGCGTTGTACCAGGGGTTGGTGACGAGCAGTACTTC
TRBD2	TRBV2	TRBJ2-3	once	CASSERAGAGTDTQYF	TGTGCCAGCAGTGAAAGGGCGGGAGCCGGCACAGATACGCAGTATTTT
.	TRBV6-5	TRBJ1-2	.	CASSYSEGLGYGYTF	TGTGCCAGCAGTTACTCGGAGGGTTTGGGCTATGGCTACACCTTC
TRBD1	TRBV6-5	TRBJ2-7	.	CASSFGTGLREQYF	TGTGCCAGCAGTTTCGGGACAGGGTTAAGGGAGCAGTACTTC
TRBD1	TRBV15	TRBJ1-1	.	CATSGGTGNTEAFF	TGTGCCACCAGCGGTGGGACAGGGAACACTGAAGCTTTCTTT
.	TRBV28	TRBJ1-1	.	CASSPTGLGTEAFF	TGTGCCAGCAGTCCGACAGGCCTTGGCACTGAAGCTTTCTTT
.	TRBV6-5	TRBJ1-5	.	CASSYSGRDNQPQHF	TGTGCCAGCAGTTACTCGGGAAGGGATAATCAGCCCCAGCATTTT
TRBD2	TRBV6-6	TRBJ2-1	.	CASSYAAGGAYNEQFF	TGTGCCAGCAGTTATGCAGCGGGAGGGGCCTACAATGAGCAGTTCTTC
TRBD1	TRBV19	TRBJ2-1	.	CASSMRQGWYNEQFF	TGTGCCAGTAGTATGCGACAGGGGTGGTACAATGAGCAGTTCTTC
TRBD1	TRBV6-1	TRBJ1-2	.	CASSGTGEGYTF	TGTGCCAGCAGTGGAACAGGGGAGGGCTACACCTTC
.	TRBV4-1	TRBJ1-2	.	CASSQGASGSNYGYTF	TGCGCCAGCAGCCAAGGGGCATCCGGATCTAACTATGGCTACACCTTC
.	TRBV19	TRBJ1-1	.	CASSDRDGGNTEAFF	TGTGCCAGTAGCGACCGGGACGGGGGGAACACTGAAGCTTTCTTT
.	TRBV11-1	TRBJ2-7	.	CASSYGPLYEQYF	TGTGCCAGCAGCTACGGACCTCTCTACGAGCAGTACTTC
.	TRBV4-2	TRBJ2-1	.	CASSQGRKGDEQFF	TGTGCCAGCAGCCAAGGCCGGAAGGGGGATGAGCAGTTCTTC
TRBD1	TRBV28	TRBJ2-7	.	CASIPGTGVPYEQYF	TGTGCCAGCATCCCCGGGACAGGGGTCCCCTACGAGCAGTACTTC
TRBD2	TRBV27	TRBJ2-1	once	CASSLSGAVYNEQFF	TGTGCCAGCAGTTTAAGCGGGGCCGTTTACAATGAGCAGTTCTTC
.	TRBV10-2	TRBJ2-1	.	CASSATSYNEQFF	TGCGCCAGCAGTGCGACTAGCTACAATGAGCAGTTCTTC
TRBD1	TRBV6-1	TRBJ1-2	.	CASSEAQGAYGYTF	TGTGCCAGCAGTGAAGCCCAGGGGGCCTATGGCTACACCTTC